Presented here are 24 T cell receptor beta chains from one specimen sequenced in a study of T cell responses to AZD1222 COVID-19 vaccine. The data were produced by immunoSEQ multiplex PCR, yet TCRdb's version contains in-frame clones alone and is incomplete. The sample lists approximately 150,000 clones, 80% to 95% seen once, with 2% to 2.5% in the top ten. Sequencing was performed on peripheral blood, taken on day 0 of AZD1222 vaccination. Every receptor here comes from an adult in good health.

The chain recombines TRBV7-7 with TRBJ2-3; D is perhaps TRBD2 (5 bases). Germline values: CDR1 SSHAT, CDR2 FNYEAQ (reference sequence). The CDR3 sequence is 15 residues long. Trimming took off 5 bases at V and 4 bases at J, with 16 bases between the two ends. The CDR3 nucleotides are TGTGCCAGCAGCCCTTCGGGGTCCCGCTCAGATACGCAGTATTTT. This codes for CASSPSGSRSDTQYF.

This chain links TRBV5-8 with TRBJ2-1; TRBD2 agrees at 8 bases. Germline V gene data show CDR1 as SGHTS and CDR2 as YDEGEE. The CDR3 runs 16 residues. V dropped 3 bases and J dropped 7; count of bases not matched to a gene: 12. The CDR3 region has the DNA TGTGCCAGCAGCTCCCCGGGACGGGGGACTAGGAATGAGCAGTTCTTC. Translation gives CASSSPGRGTRNEQFF.

The rearrangement links TRBV4-1 to TRBJ1-5; 7 bases agree with TRBD1. V trimming: 1 base; J trimming: 3 bases; junction bases outside the gene matches: 6. The CDR3 runs 16 residues. Germline V lookup: CDR1 MGHRA, CDR2 YSYEKL. The CDR3 DNA reads TGCGCCAGCAGCCAAGTCCCAGGGGGGGCCAATCAGCCCCAGCATTTT. It codes for CASSQVPGGANQPQHF.

The chain employs TRBV2 and TRBJ2-1; the D gene is possibly TRBD1 (6 bases). From germline, CDR1 is SNHLY and CDR2 FYNNEI. This CDR3 is built from 17 residues. Trimming stripped 4 bases from V and 0 bases from J, with 16 bases between. As DNA, the CDR3 is TGTGCCAGCAGTGGCGACTGGACAGAGGCCTCCTACAATGAGCAGTTCTTC. Protein: CASSGDWTEASYNEQFF.

The chain joins TRBV19 to TRBJ2-7; D gene ambiguous. The CDR3 totals 15 residues. CDR1 LNHDA and CDR2 SQIVND come from the germline V gene (reference sequence). Between the trimmed V and J ends, which lost 5 bases and 5 bases, there was a span of 19 bases. The chain's CDR3 is CASSSSGSLRNEQYF. CDR3 DNA: TGTGCCAGTAGTTCCTCTGGGTCATTAAGGAACGAGCAGTACTTC.

This chain joins TRBV19 and TRBJ1-5; no firm D call. With 7 bases removed from V and 0 bases from J, the gap between germline ends came to 13 bases. Looked up from germline, CDR1 is LNHDA and CDR2 is SQIVND (reference sequence). The CDR3 has 15 residues. CDR3 amino acids: CASTVTDYSNQPQHF. DNA of the CDR3: TGTGCCAGTACGGTCACAGATTATAGCAATCAGCCCCAGCATTTT.

This chain connects TRBV24-1 to TRBJ2-3; possibly TRBD1 for D (6 bases). Germline loops: CDR1 KGHDR, CDR2 SFDVKD. V was cut by 0 bases and J by 10 bases, with 19 bases left in between. The CDR3 consists of 16 residues. The CDR3: CATSDLQQGEAAAQYF. The CDR3 coding sequence is TGTGCCACCAGTGATTTGCAACAGGGTGAAGCCGCTGCGCAGTATTTT.

The chain uses TRBV19 and TRBJ2-7, with a tentative D call TRBD1 (5 bases). V lost 5 bases, J lost 1 base, and 15 bases lay in between. There are 15 residues in the CDR3. Germline CDR1 is LNHDA and CDR2 is SQIVND (reference sequence). The DNA for the CDR3 is TGTGCCAGTAGTGCCCAGGGTGGCAGTTCCTACGAGCAGTACTTC. This sequence encodes CASSAQGGSSYEQYF.

This chain connects TRBV3-1 (or the pseudogene TRBV3-2) to TRBJ2-1; tentatively, D is TRBD2 (5 bases). The length of the CDR3 is 13 residues. Per germline, CDR1 LGHDT and CDR2 YNNKEL (reference sequence). The V end was cut by 0 bases, the J end by 7 bases, with 7 bases between. The DNA for the CDR3 is TGTGCCAGCAGCCAAGACTCGGGGAATGAGCAGTTCTTC. Its translation is CASSQDSGNEQFF.

V gene TRBV7-2 combines with J gene TRBJ1-1, with D perhaps matching TRBD1 (6 bases). This CDR3 region has 15 residues. V dropped 2 bases and J dropped 7 bases, with 17 bases sitting between them. From germline, CDR1 is SGHTA and CDR2 FQGNSA. CDR3 amino acids: CASSLSEGGRDEAFF. The CDR3 bases are TGTGCCAGCAGCTTATCGGAGGGGGGGAGAGATGAAGCTTTCTTT.

The chain couples TRBV5-6 to TRBJ1-1, with TRBD1 as a possible D gene (6 bases). Per germline, CDR1 SGHDT and CDR2 YYEEEE. Deletions cut 0 bases from V and 6 bases from J, with 21 bases between. The CDR3 covers 17 residues. CDR3 protein: CASSLGGDPGDLAEAFF. The CDR3 DNA follows: TGTGCCAGCAGCTTGGGGGGGGACCCAGGGGATTTGGCTGAAGCTTTCTTT.

The genes are TRBV9 and TRBJ1-1; D uncertain. CDR1 SGDLS and CDR2 YYNGEE come from the germline V gene. The CDR3 sequence is 15 residues long. Trimming shortened V by 1 base and J by 8 bases, and 18 bases separated the two germline ends. The CDR3 is CASSVRPDRVLEAFF. In DNA, the CDR3 is TGTGCCAGCAGCGTACGCCCGGATAGGGTATTGGAAGCTTTCTTT.

The V call is TRBV18, the J call TRBJ1-1, with no clear D. Per germline, CDR1 KGHSH and CDR2 LQKENI. Deletions cut 7 bases from V and 0 bases from J, with 9 bases between. This CDR3 is built from 13 residues. The CDR3 loop is CASLNIVNTEAFF. The DNA of the CDR3 is TGTGCCAGCTTGAACATAGTGAACACTGAAGCTTTCTTT.

This chain uses TRBV7-8 with TRBJ2-7, with D possibly matching TRBD1 (6 bases). CDR1 is SGHVS, CDR2 FQNEAQ, per germline. The CDR3 has 15 residues. Trimming left V 3 bases short and J 2 bases short, with 14 bases between. CDR3 in DNA: TGTGCCAGCAGCTTTAGCAGGGGCCTTGCCTACGAGCAGTACTTC. Protein product: CASSFSRGLAYEQYF.

The chain carries TRBV4-3 and TRBJ2-7, with 8 nucleotides matching TRBD2. The CDR3 totals 16 residues. V was pared by 1 base and J by 2 bases, with 7 bases of the junction left unmatched. CDR1 and CDR2 from the germline V gene are LGHNA and YSLEER. The CDR3 DNA sequence: TGCGCCAGCAGCCAAGTTAGCCGGGGGGGGCCCTACGAGCAGTACTTC. Residues: CASSQVSRGGPYEQYF.

This clone appeared once. The V gene is TRBV2, the J gene TRBJ1-4; D not certain. The germline V gene encodes CDR1 SNHLY and CDR2 FYNNEI. The CDR3 consists of 16 residues. The V gene lost 2 bases and the J gene lost 0 bases, with 10 bases spanning the gap. In DNA, the CDR3 is TGTGCCAGCAGTGAACAGGCCCCGGCAACTAATGAAAAACTGTTTTTT. Translating it yields CASSEQAPATNEKLFF.

Here the CDR3 DNA reads TGTGCCTCCCGCCCGGTGGGGGCAGGGGGAATGTGGGAGACCCAGTACTTC. This translates into CASRPVGAGGMWETQYF. The rearrangement links TRBV19 to TRBJ2-5; TRBD1 agrees at 7 bases. Germline CDR1 and CDR2: LNHDA and SQIVND (reference sequence). J lost 5 bases, V lost 11 bases, and 23 bases had no gene match. The CDR3 totals 17 residues.

The chain has TRBV7-3 and TRBJ2-5, with D hard to call. Germline V gives CDR1 SGHTA, CDR2 FQGTGA. The CDR3 has 13 amino acids. V was cut by 4 bases and J by 5 bases, with 11 bases left in between. CDR3 bases: TGTGCCAGCAGCTCCCTGGCCCAGGAGACCCAGTACTTC. This codes for CASSSLAQETQYF.

The gene calls are TRBV19 and TRBJ1-5; no clear D. Trimming took off 6 bases at V and 6 bases at J, with 12 bases between the two ends. This CDR3 comprises 13 residues. Germline CDR1 LNHDA, CDR2 SQIVND (reference sequence). CDR3 amino acids: CASRPGPIQPQHF. The CDR3 DNA sequence: TGTGCCAGTAGGCCCGGGCCAATTCAGCCCCAGCATTTT.

The chain carries TRBV11-2 and TRBJ1-6; 7 bases agree with TRBD1. The germline V gene encodes CDR1 SGHAT and CDR2 FQNNGV. V lost 5 bases and J lost 8; bases outside the gene matches: 18. The CDR3 runs 18 residues. The CDR3 loop reads CASSPGQAYLRGDSPLHF. CDR3 bases: TGTGCCAGCAGCCCCGGACAGGCTTACCTCAGGGGGGATTCACCCCTCCACTTT.

The chain combines TRBV11-1 with TRBJ2-7, with TRBD1 identical over 7 bases. Germline CDR1 SGHAT, CDR2 FQDESV (reference sequence). This CDR3 has 14 residues. V was clipped by 4 bases and J by 6 bases; unmatched bases: 9. CDR3 coding DNA: TGTGCCAGCAGCTCCATACAGGGGATCGGCGAGCAGTACTTC. Its translation: CASSSIQGIGEQYF. Supplemented by reference TRBV11-1 and TRBJ2-7, the full variable domain reads EAEVAQSPRYKITEKSQAVAFWCDPISGHATLYWYRQILGQGPELLVQFQDESVVDDSQLPKDRFSAERLKGVDSTLKIQPAELGDSAMYLCASSSIQGIGEQYFGPGTRLTVT.

The V call is TRBV7-2, the J call TRBJ2-1; the match to TRBD2 covers 10 bases. This CDR3 is 16 amino acids long. Germline V lookup: CDR1 SGHTA, CDR2 FQGNSA. The V and J ends lost 4 bases and 7 bases, in that order; junction bases with no gene match: 10. As DNA, the CDR3 is TGTGCCAGCAGCTCCAGGGAGGGTAGCGGGGGGAATGAGCAGTTCTTC. Translated, it gives CASSSREGSGGNEQFF. The whole variable domain, remainder taken from reference TRBV7-2 and TRBJ2-1, is GAGVSQSPSNKVTEKGKDVELRCDPISGHTALYWYRQSLGQGLEFLIYFQGNSAPDKSGLPSDRFSAERTGGSVSTLTIQRTQQEDSAVYLCASSSREGSGGNEQFFGPGTRLTVL.

This clone has only one observation. CDR3 DNA: TGTGCCAGCAGTGACTCGGACATTCAGTACTTC. The encoded protein is CASSDSDIQYF. The chain links TRBV6-4 to TRBJ2-4; D not resolved. Germline CDR1 and CDR2: MRHNA and SNTAGT. V was trimmed by 0 bases and J by 8 bases, leaving 2 bases between them. CDR3 size: 11 residues.

The count of this clone is one. The chain uses TRBV5-1 and TRBJ2-7; TRBD1 aligns across 9 bases. This CDR3 contains 14 residues. The germline CDR1 and CDR2 sequences are SGHRS and YFSETQ. J lost 5 bases, V lost 5 bases, and 8 bases had no gene match. CDR3 in amino acids: CASRTGQGIHEQYF. Written as DNA, the CDR3 is TGCGCCAGCAGAACGGGACAGGGTATCCACGAGCAGTACTTC.